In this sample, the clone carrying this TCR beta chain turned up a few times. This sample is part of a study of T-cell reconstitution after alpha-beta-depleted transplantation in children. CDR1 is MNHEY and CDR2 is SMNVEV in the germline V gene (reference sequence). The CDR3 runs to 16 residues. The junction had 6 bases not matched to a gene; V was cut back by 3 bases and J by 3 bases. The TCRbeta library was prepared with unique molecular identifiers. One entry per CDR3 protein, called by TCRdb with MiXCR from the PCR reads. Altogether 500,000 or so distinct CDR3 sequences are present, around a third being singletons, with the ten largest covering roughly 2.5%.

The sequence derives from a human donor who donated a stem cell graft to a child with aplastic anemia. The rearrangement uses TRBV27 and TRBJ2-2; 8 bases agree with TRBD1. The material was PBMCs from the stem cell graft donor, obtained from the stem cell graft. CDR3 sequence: CASSLFATGDTGELFF. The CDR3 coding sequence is TGTGCCAGCAGTTTGTTCGCGACAGGGGACACCGGGGAGCTGTTTTTT.